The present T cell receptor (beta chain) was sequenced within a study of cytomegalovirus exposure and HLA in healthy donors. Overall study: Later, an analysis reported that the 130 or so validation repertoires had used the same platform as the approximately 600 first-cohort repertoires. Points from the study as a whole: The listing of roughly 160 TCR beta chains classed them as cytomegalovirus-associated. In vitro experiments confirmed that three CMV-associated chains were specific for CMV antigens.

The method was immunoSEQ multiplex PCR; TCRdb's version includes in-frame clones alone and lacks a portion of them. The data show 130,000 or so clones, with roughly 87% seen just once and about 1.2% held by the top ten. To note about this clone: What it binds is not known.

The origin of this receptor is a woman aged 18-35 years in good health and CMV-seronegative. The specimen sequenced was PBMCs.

The CDR3 is CASSPTGGSNSPLHF. DNA for the CDR3: TGTGCCAGCAGCCCGACGGGGGGGTCGAATTCACCCCTCCACTTT. The chain uses TRBV27 and TRBJ1-6; D may be TRBD1 (5 bases). Per the germline V gene, CDR1 is MNHEY and CDR2 is SMNVEV (reference sequence). The CDR3 is 15 residues long. Trimming cost V 6 bases and J 7 bases, with 16 bases left between them.